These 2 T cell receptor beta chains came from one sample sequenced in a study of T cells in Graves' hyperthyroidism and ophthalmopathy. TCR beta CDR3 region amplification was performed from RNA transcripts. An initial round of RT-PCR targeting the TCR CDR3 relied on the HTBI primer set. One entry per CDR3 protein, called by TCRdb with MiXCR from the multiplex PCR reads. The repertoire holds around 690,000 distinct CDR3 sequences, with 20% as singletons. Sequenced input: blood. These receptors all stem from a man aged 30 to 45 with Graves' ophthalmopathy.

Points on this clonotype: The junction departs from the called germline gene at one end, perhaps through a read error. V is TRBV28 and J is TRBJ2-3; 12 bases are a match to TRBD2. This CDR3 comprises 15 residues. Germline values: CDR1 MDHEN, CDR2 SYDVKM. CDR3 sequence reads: CASSLRLAGVDTQYF. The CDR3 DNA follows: TGTGCTAGCAGTTTAAGACTAGCGGGAGTGGATACGCAGTATTTT.

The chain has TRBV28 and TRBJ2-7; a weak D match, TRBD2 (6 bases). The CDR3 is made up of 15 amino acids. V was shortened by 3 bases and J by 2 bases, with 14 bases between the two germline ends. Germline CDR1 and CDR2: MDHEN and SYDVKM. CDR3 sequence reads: CASSLEGPLTYEQYF. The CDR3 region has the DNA TGTGCCAGCAGTTTGGAGGGGCCCTTGACCTACGAGCAGTACTTC.